These 25 T cell receptor beta chains originate from one sample sequenced in a study of T cell responses to AZD1222 COVID-19 vaccine. Produced via immunoSEQ multiplex PCR; TCRdb's table is partial and in-frame only. Of 95,000 to 150,000 clones listed, 80% to 90% were seen once; the top ten hold 2.5% to 4%. Material: peripheral blood, obtained on day 0 of AZD1222 vaccination. The receptors derive from an adult in good health.

This chain uses TRBV6-2 or TRBV6-3 with TRBJ1-5, with D possibly TRBD1 on 5 matching bases. This CDR3 is 12 amino acids long. The ends were cut back, 6 bases at V and 6 bases at J, with 9 bases in the middle. Germline CDR1 MNHEY, CDR2 SVGEGT. DNA of the CDR3: TGTGCCAGCAGCCAGGGAATTCAGCCCCAGCATTTT. Protein product: CASSQGIQPQHF.

This chain connects TRBV3-1 (or the pseudogene TRBV3-2) to TRBJ2-2; possibly TRBD1 or TRBD2 for D (5 bases each). The V and J ends lost 0 bases and 3 bases respectively, with 14 bases between them. Germline V CDR1 and CDR2: LGHDT, YNNKEL (reference sequence). The CDR3 length is 17 residues. The DNA of the CDR3 is TGTGCCAGCAGCCAAGATTGTATGCAGGGAGACACCGGGGAGCTGTTTTTT. Translating it yields CASSQDCMQGDTGELFF.

The CDR3, as DNA: TGTGCCTGGAGTGTGCTAGCGGGAGGAGATACGCAGTATTTT. Its protein is CAWSVLAGGDTQYF. The V call is TRBV30, the J call TRBJ2-3; 11 bases map to TRBD2. This CDR3 comprises 14 residues. V dropped 0 bases and J dropped 5; count of bases not matched to a gene: 1. Germline-derived CDR1 and CDR2 are GTSNPN and SVGIG (reference sequence).

This clone was found a few times. This CDR3 reads CASSYSRGPPYNEQFF. CDR3 coding DNA: TGTGCCAGCAGTTACTCGCGGGGCCCGCCCTACAATGAGCAGTTCTTC. V gene TRBV6-2 or TRBV6-3 combines with J gene TRBJ2-1, with D possibly matching TRBD2 (6 bases). Germline CDR1 MNHEY, CDR2 SVGEGT. The V end was cut by 0 bases, the J end by 2 bases, with 11 bases between. The length of the CDR3 is 16 residues.

V gene TRBV29-1 combines with J gene TRBJ1-1, with a weak D call TRBD1 (6 bases). V gave up 7 bases and J gave up 6 bases, with 21 bases separating them. This CDR3 region has 14 residues. Germline values: CDR1 SQVTM, CDR2 ANQGSEA. CDR3 nucleotides: TGCAGCGCCCTCCGGGACCGCGGGGGGCCTGAAGCTTTCTTT. This encodes CSALRDRGGPEAFF. The whole variable domain, filled in from reference TRBV29-1 and TRBJ1-1, reads SAVISQKPSRDICQRGTSLTIQCQVDSQVTMMFWYRQQPGQSLTLIATANQGSEATYESGFVIDKFPISRPNLTFSTLTVSNMSPEDSSIYLCSALRDRGGPEAFFGQGTRLTVV.

J is TRBJ2-2 and V is TRBV5-1; TRBD1 agrees at 7 bases. V shed 2 bases, J shed 5 bases, and the junction held 6 bases outside the gene matches. The germline V gene encodes CDR1 SGHRS and CDR2 YFSETQ. This CDR3 region has 15 residues. The CDR3 is CASSFKTGHTGELFF. In nucleotides, the CDR3 is TGCGCCAGCAGCTTCAAGACAGGGCATACCGGGGAGCTGTTTTTT. Full variable domain (rest looked up from reference TRBV5-1 and TRBJ2-2): KAGVTQTPRYLIKTRGQQVTLSCSPISGHRSVSWYQQTPGQGLQFLFEYFSETQRNKGNFPGRFSGRQFSNSRSEMNVSTLELGDSALYLCASSFKTGHTGELFFGEGSRLTVL.

A remark on this clone: Other DNA sequences in this specimen translate into the identical CDR3. The chain joins TRBV7-9 to TRBJ1-1; perhaps TRBD1 as D (5 bases). This CDR3 has 13 residues. Trimming shortened V by 2 bases and J by 4 bases, and 8 bases separated the two germline ends. CDR1 SEHNR and CDR2 FQNEAQ come from the germline V gene (reference sequence). The chain's CDR3 is CASSLQGGTEAFF. The CDR3 nucleotides are TGTGCCAGCAGCTTACAGGGAGGCACTGAAGCTTTCTTT.

The chain links TRBV18 to TRBJ1-2; D remains unclear. Trimming cost V 0 bases and J 2 bases, with 10 bases left between them. Germline CDR1 KGHSH, CDR2 LQKENI. The CDR3 runs to 15 residues. The DNA of the CDR3 is TGTGCCAGCTCACCACCCCTAGGCGGGAACTATGGCTACACCTTC. It yields the protein CASSPPLGGNYGYTF. Variable domain in full (rest from reference TRBV18 and TRBJ1-2): NAGVMQNPRHLVRRRGQEARLRCSPMKGHSHVYWYRQLPEEGLKFMVYLQKENIIDESGMPKERFSAEFPKEGPSILRIQQVVRGDSAAYFCASSPPLGGNYGYTFGSGTRLTVV.

The rearrangement uses TRBV4-1 and TRBJ2-3, with 7 bases identical to TRBD2. With V trimmed by 4 bases and J by 2 bases, 9 bases remained unmatched. Germline assignment: CDR1 MGHRA and CDR2 YSYEKL. This CDR3 comprises 16 residues. CDR3 region: CASSLGLAGDTDTQYF. In DNA, the CDR3 is TGCGCCAGCAGCCTCGGACTGGCGGGGGACACAGATACGCAGTATTTT.

CDR3 protein: CASRGSRMNTEAFF. The CDR3 DNA is TGTGCGAGCCGAGGTAGTAGAATGAACACTGAAGCTTTCTTT. The rearrangement uses TRBV2 and TRBJ1-1, with unresolved D. Germline V gene data show CDR1 as SNHLY and CDR2 as FYNNEI. This CDR3 is built from 14 residues.

The rearrangement uses TRBV5-1 and TRBJ2-1; D call uncertain. The CDR3 totals 15 residues. Germline V gene lookup returns CDR1 SGHRS and CDR2 YFSETQ. Trimming stripped 0 bases from V and 0 bases from J, with 7 bases between. CDR3 region: CASSLGLSSYNEQFF. In DNA form, the CDR3 reads TGCGCCAGCAGCTTGGGTCTGAGCTCCTACAATGAGCAGTTCTTC.

This chain links TRBV9 with TRBJ2-5; D remains unclear. V gave up 0 bases and J gave up 1 base, with 7 bases separating them. This CDR3 contains 14 residues. Germline V gives CDR1 SGDLS, CDR2 YYNGEE. The CDR3 sequence: CASSVEAVQETQYF. Written as DNA, the CDR3 is TGTGCCAGCAGCGTAGAGGCAGTCCAAGAGACCCAGTACTTC.

The V gene is TRBV19, the J gene TRBJ1-2; maybe TRBD1 (6 bases). The CDR3 extends over 12 amino acids. Trimming shortened V by 6 bases and J by 6 bases, and 11 bases separated the two germline ends. Germline assignment: CDR1 LNHDA and CDR2 SQIVND (reference sequence). Written as DNA, the CDR3 is TGTGCCAGTAGGTCGGGGGCGGATGGCTACACCTTC. It encodes CASRSGADGYTF. Based on the CDR3 plus reference TRBV19 and TRBJ1-2, the full variable domain is DGGITQSPKYLFRKEGQNVTLSCEQNLNHDAMYWYRQDPGQGLRLIYYSQIVNDFQKGDIAEGYSVSREKKESFPLTVTSAQKNPTAFYLCASRSGADGYTFGSGTRLTVV.

V and J are TRBV25-1 and TRBJ1-1, with a possible D match to TRBD1 (6 bases). This CDR3 comprises 14 residues. CDR1 MGHDK and CDR2 SYGVNS come from the germline V gene. V was cut by 5 bases and J by 1 base, with 11 bases left in between. CDR3 sequence reads: CASSRGIRNTEAFF. DNA of the CDR3: TGTGCCAGCAGTAGGGGGATAAGGAACACTGAAGCTTTCTTT. Full variable domain (outside the CDR3, taken from reference TRBV25-1 and TRBJ1-1): EADIYQTPRYLVIGTGKKITLECSQTMGHDKMYWYQQDPGMELHLIHYSYGVNSTEKGDLSSESTVSRIRTEHFPLTLESARPSHTSQYLCASSRGIRNTEAFFGQGTRLTVV.

The chain has TRBV6-5 and TRBJ1-4, with a tentative D call TRBD1 (5 bases). V lost 3 bases, J lost 8 bases, and 19 bases lay in between. The CDR3 has 16 residues. Germline assignment: CDR1 MNHEY and CDR2 SVGAGI. For the CDR3, the DNA is TGTGCCAGCAGTTATCGCCCTGGGGGGGTAGGGGAAAAACTGTTTTTT. Translating gives CASSYRPGGVGEKLFF.

J is TRBJ1-1 and V is TRBV18; D possibly corresponds to TRBD1 (6 bases). Germline CDR1 is KGHSH and CDR2 is LQKENI. This CDR3 has 14 residues. V lost 6 bases, J lost 2 bases, and 13 bases lay in between. The CDR3 loop reads CASSGQGFNTEAFF. Here the CDR3 DNA reads TGTGCCAGCTCGGGGCAGGGGTTTAACACTGAAGCTTTCTTT. The whole variable domain, remainder taken from reference TRBV18 and TRBJ1-1, is NAGVMQNPRHLVRRRGQEARLRCSPMKGHSHVYWYRQLPEEGLKFMVYLQKENIIDESGMPKERFSAEFPKEGPSILRIQQVVRGDSAAYFCASSGQGFNTEAFFGQGTRLTVV.

This chain uses TRBV5-5 with TRBJ2-7; D uncertain. V lost 3 bases and J 6 bases, leaving 7 bases between the germline ends. CDR1 is SGHKS, CDR2 YYEKEE, per germline (reference sequence). This CDR3 has 11 amino acids. This CDR3 reads CASSSPTEQYF. DNA of the CDR3: TGTGCCAGCAGCTCCCCAACCGAGCAGTACTTC.

This clone occurred once. The chain combines TRBV11-2 with TRBJ2-7; either TRBD1 or TRBD2 may supply D (6 bases each). The CDR3 is 17 amino acids. V gave up 4 bases and J gave up 4 bases, with 23 bases separating them. CDR1 and CDR2 from the germline V gene are SGHAT and FQNNGV. CDR3 residues: CASSSLRSGGRDYEQYF. CDR3 nucleotides: TGTGCCAGCAGCTCCCTGCGTAGTGGGGGGCGGGATTACGAGCAGTACTTC.

The chain combines TRBV25-1 with TRBJ2-7; weak D call: TRBD1 (7 bases). Germline assignment: CDR1 MGHDK and CDR2 SYGVNS. The CDR3 spans 10 residues. The ends were cut back, 10 bases at V and 7 bases at J, with 11 bases in the middle. The CDR3 region has the DNA TGTGCCACGGAGGGGGCTGAGCAGTACTTC. It translates to CATEGAEQYF.

This clone is a singleton in its sample. The chain links TRBV27 to TRBJ1-3, with TRBD1 as a possible D gene (6 bases). V shed 5 bases and J shed 0 bases, with 23 bases lying between them. Germline V lookup: CDR1 MNHEY, CDR2 SMNVEV (reference sequence). This CDR3 contains 19 residues. CDR3 protein: CASSPYPPTGAGSGNTIYF. In nucleotides, the CDR3 is TGTGCCAGCAGTCCATATCCCCCGACAGGAGCAGGCTCTGGAAACACCATATATTTT.

The chain carries TRBV7-9 and TRBJ1-6, with TRBD1 as a possible D gene (5 bases). Germline assignment: CDR1 SEHNR and CDR2 FQNEAQ (reference sequence). The CDR3 totals 16 residues. The ends were cut back, 5 bases at V and 1 base at J, with 12 bases in the middle. The CDR3 DNA follows: TGTGCCAGCAGCACAACAGGAATTTCCTATAATTCACCCCTCCACTTT. Protein sequence: CASSTTGISYNSPLHF. The complete variable domain, with remaining parts taken from reference TRBV7-9 and TRBJ1-6, reads DTGVSQNPRHKITKRGQNVTFRCDPISEHNRLYWYRQTLGQGPEFLTYFQNEAQLEKSRLLSDRFSAERPKGSFSTLEIQRTEQGDSAMYLCASSTTGISYNSPLHFGNGTRLTVT.

The V gene is TRBV28, the J gene TRBJ1-5, with D possibly TRBD1 on 6 matching bases. CDR1 and CDR2 (germline): MDHEN, SYDVKM. The length of the CDR3 is 15 residues. V lost 6 bases to trimming and J lost 0 bases, with 12 bases between them. The CDR3 loop reads CASRLGGNSNQPQHF. As DNA, the CDR3 is TGTGCCAGCAGGTTAGGGGGAAATAGCAATCAGCCCCAGCATTTT.

This clone was recorded only once. J is TRBJ1-4 and V is TRBV7-8, with a possible D match to TRBD1 (5 bases). Trimming left V 5 bases short and J 4 bases short, with 14 bases between. Germline assignment: CDR1 SGHVS and CDR2 FQNEAQ. The CDR3 has 15 amino acids. This CDR3 is CASSISGNRNEKLFF. The DNA for the CDR3 is TGTGCCAGCAGCATTTCAGGGAACCGTAATGAAAAACTGTTTTTT.

CDR3 sequence: CASSMGGKDSYEQYF. The CDR3 bases are TGTGCCAGTAGTATGGGGGGCAAGGACTCCTACGAGCAGTACTTC. This chain joins TRBV19 and TRBJ2-7; tentatively, D is TRBD1 or TRBD2 (6 bases each). Trimming took 3 bases from V and 0 from J, leaving 12 bases between them. The CDR3 is made up of 15 amino acids. Per the germline V gene, CDR1 is LNHDA and CDR2 is SQIVND (reference sequence).

The chain uses TRBV10-3 and TRBJ2-1; D is ambiguous. CDR3 length equals 12 residues. V lost 8 bases and J 5 bases, leaving 10 bases between the germline ends. CDR1 and CDR2 from the germline V gene are ENHRY and SYGVKD. CDR3 nucleotides: TGTGCCATCGGCGCGTGGGACAATGAGCAGTTCTTC. Translation: CAIGAWDNEQFF.